Listed below are T cell receptor beta chains from one sample, sequenced in a study of cytomegalovirus exposure and HLA in healthy donors. TCRdb keeps only in-frame clones here, not all; method: immunoSEQ multiplex PCR. This sample's table reports over 200,000 clones. Material for sequencing was PBMCs. Receptors were obtained from a woman aged 25 to 39 in good health and CMV-seropositive. Both conserved end residues are part of each CDR3. The D gene is left open where the match is weak.

TGTGCCAGCAGTTTCGGGGTGAAAAATGAGCAGTTCTTC CASSFGVKNEQFF NA TRBJ2-1 13 TRBV27
TGCGCCAGCAGCTTCGACAGGGACACCGGGGAGCTGTTTTTT CASSFDRDTGELFF TRBD1 TRBJ2-2 14 TRBV5-1
TGTGCCAGTAGTATCTGGCAGGGAGGTTCACCCCTCCACTTT CASSIWQGGSPLHF NA TRBJ1-6 14 TRBV19
TGTGCCAGCAGTTACTCGAGCCTGGGAGGCTATGGCTACACCTTC CASSYSSLGGYGYTF NA TRBJ1-2 15 TRBV6-5
TGCGCCAGCAGCTTGGCGACAGGGGTTTCTCAGCCCCAGCATTTT CASSLATGVSQPQHF TRBD1 TRBJ1-5 15 TRBV5-1
TGTGCCAGCAGCGTAGCTCCTCAGAGAGGGAATGAGCAGTTCTTC CASSVAPQRGNEQFF NA TRBJ2-1 15 TRBV9
TGTGCCATCAGGGGGGGACCAGACAATGAGCAGTTCTTC CAIRGGPDNEQFF NA TRBJ2-1 13 TRBV10-3
TGTGCCTCCCAGCGCCCCAGTGTCAATTCACCCCTCCACTTT CASQRPSVNSPLHF NA TRBJ1-6 14 TRBV6-5
TGTGCCAGCAGCCCAACTACAGGAGGATGGGGGGGGGATACGCAGTATTTT CASSPTTGGWGGDTQYF TRBD2 TRBJ2-3 17 TRBV9
TGTGCCAGCAGCCTTACCGGGACAGGGAACACTGAAGCTTTCTTT CASSLTGTGNTEAFF TRBD1 TRBJ1-1 15 TRBV7-9
TGTGCCAGTAGTATCCCTCGGACAGGGCACTATGGCTACACCTTC CASSIPRTGHYGYTF TRBD1 TRBJ1-2 15 TRBV19
TGTGCCAGCAGCTACAGAGCGGGAGGAGCTAATGAGCAGTTCTTC CASSYRAGGANEQFF TRBD2 TRBJ2-1 15 TRBV7-6
TGTGCCAGCAGCCCGCAGCTAGCCGGGGGTGAAGCTTTCTTT CASSPQLAGGEAFF NA TRBJ1-1 14 TRBV11-2
TGTGCCAGCAGTAATATCGGGACAGCGTCGGGGAAACTGTTTTTT CASSNIGTASGKLFF TRBD1 TRBJ1-4 15 TRBV7-6
TGTGCCATCAGTGAGACGGCGGCGGGCCAAGAGACCCAGTACTTC CAISETAAGQETQYF NA TRBJ2-5 15 TRBV10-3
TGTGCCAGCAGCATTATAGGAGGGAGCTCCTACAATGAGCAGTTCTTC CASSIIGGSSYNEQFF NA TRBJ2-1 16 TRBV28